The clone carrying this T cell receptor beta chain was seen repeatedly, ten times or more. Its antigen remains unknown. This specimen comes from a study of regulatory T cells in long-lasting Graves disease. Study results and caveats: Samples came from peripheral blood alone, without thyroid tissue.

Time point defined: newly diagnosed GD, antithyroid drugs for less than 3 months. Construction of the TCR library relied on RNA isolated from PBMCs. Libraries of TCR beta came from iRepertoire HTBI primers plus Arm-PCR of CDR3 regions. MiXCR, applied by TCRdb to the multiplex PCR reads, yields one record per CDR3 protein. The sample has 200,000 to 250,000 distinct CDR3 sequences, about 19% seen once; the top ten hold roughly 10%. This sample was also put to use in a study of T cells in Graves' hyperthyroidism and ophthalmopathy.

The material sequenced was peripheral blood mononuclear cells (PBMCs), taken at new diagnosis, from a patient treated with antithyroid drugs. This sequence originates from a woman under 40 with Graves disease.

DNA of the CDR3: TGCGCCAGCAGCCATTCCCCGGGACAGGGGGCCCAGAACACTGAAGCTTTCTTT. Translating it yields CASSHSPGQGAQNTEAFF. The chain recombines TRBV4-1 with TRBJ1-1, with 12 positions matching TRBD1. Germline V gives CDR1 MGHRA, CDR2 YSYEKL. With 3 bases clipped from V and 1 base from J, the junction kept 9 bases outside the gene matches. The CDR3 spans 18 residues.